Listed here are 2 T cell receptor beta chains from one sample, sequenced in a study of human T cells and chemical hapten exposure. TCRdb analysed the RACE reads with MiXCR anew, one entry per CDR3 protein. The sample yields tens of thousands of distinct CDR3 sequences, about 10% seen once. Sample time point: patch test 1, 2 weeks after DPC sensitization. The treatment was: therapeutic diphenylcyclopropenone sensitization with weekly scalp DPC. Sequenced here: whole blood, sampled in connection with sensitization to the hapten diphenylcyclopropenone (DPC). Source of these receptors: a woman between 50 and 59 years old with alopecia areata. Some clones in this sample may be carry-over from other donors' samples.

This clonotype was counted at least ten times. CDR3 residues: CASSNRDRGAYEQYF. DNA of the CDR3: TGTGCCAGCAGCAACCGGGACAGGGGAGCCTACGAGCAGTACTTC. The chain is built from TRBV6-6 and TRBJ2-7, with 10 positions matching TRBD1. Unmatched junction bases numbered 7, after V lost 6 bases and J lost 2 bases. The CDR3 length is 15 residues. CDR1 and CDR2 (germline): MNHNY, SVGAGI (reference sequence).

This clonotype was picked up many times. The chain has TRBV4-3 and TRBJ2-2; TRBD2 matches 8 bases. Trimming removed 6 bases from V and 3 bases from J; junction bases left unmatched: 6. This CDR3 contains 15 residues. In germline, CDR1 is LGHNA, CDR2 YSLEER. CDR3 region: CASSHSGGYTGELFF. In nucleotides, the CDR3 is TGCGCCAGCAGTCACAGCGGGGGTTACACCGGGGAGCTGTTTTTT.